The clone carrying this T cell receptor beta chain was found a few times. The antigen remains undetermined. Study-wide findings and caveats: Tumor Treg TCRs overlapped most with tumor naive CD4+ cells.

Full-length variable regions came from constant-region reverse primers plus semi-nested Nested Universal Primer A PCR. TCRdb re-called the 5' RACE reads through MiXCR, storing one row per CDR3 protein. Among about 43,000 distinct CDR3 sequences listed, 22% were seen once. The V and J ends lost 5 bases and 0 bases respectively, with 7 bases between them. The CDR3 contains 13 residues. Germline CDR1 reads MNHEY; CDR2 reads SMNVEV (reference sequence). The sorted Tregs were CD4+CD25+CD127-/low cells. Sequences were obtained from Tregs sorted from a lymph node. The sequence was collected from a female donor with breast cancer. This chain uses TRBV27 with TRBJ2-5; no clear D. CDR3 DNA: TGTGCCAGCAGTCGGACGGACCAAGAGACCCAGTACTTC. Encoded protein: CASSRTDQETQYF.